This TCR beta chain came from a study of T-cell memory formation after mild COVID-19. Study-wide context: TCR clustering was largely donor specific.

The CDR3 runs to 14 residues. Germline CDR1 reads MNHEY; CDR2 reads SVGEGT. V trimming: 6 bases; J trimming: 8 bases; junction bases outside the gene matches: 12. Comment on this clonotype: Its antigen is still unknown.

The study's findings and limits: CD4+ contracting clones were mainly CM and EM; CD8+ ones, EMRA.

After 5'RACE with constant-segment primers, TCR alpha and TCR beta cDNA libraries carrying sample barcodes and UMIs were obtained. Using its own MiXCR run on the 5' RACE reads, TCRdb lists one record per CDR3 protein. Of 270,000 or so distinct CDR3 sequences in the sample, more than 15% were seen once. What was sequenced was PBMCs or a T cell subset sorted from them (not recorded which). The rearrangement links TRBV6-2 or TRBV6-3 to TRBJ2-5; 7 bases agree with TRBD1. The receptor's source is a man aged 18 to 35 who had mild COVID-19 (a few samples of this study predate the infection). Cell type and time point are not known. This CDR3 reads CASSTDDRVETQYF. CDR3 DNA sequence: TGTGCCAGCAGCACGGACGACAGGGTTGAAACCCAGTACTTC.